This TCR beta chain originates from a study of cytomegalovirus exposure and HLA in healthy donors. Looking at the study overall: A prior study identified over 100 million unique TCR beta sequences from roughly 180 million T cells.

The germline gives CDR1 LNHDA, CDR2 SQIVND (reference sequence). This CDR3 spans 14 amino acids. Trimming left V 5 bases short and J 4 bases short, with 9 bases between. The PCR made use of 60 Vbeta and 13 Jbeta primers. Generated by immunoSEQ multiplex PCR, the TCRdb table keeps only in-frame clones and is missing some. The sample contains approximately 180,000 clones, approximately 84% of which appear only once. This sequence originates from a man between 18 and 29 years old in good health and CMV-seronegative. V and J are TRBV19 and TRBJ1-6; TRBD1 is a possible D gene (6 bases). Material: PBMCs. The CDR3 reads CASSETGYNSPLHF. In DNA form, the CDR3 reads TGTGCCAGTAGTGAAACAGGGTATAATTCACCCCTCCACTTT.